Listed below are T cell receptor beta chains from one sample, sequenced in a study of T cell repertoires in cytomegalovirus infection. MiXCR, run by TCRdb on the reads, gives a single entry per CDR3 protein. Of approximately 590,000 distinct CDR3 sequences listed, over 35% are singletons. The antigens for these receptors are not known. This material consisted of cultured PBMCs, taken from culture after CMV antigen stimulation. The source is a human donor in good health (CMV status not recorded). Some clones in this sample may be carry-over from other donors' samples. Both conserved end residues are part of each CDR3. Fields, in order: J gene, V gene, CDR3 protein.

j_call: TRBJ2-7
v_call: TRBV7-9
cdr3_aa: CASSFDSHQQYF

j_call: TRBJ2-7
v_call: TRBV20-1
cdr3_aa: CSALRGGGYEQYF

j_call: TRBJ2-3
v_call: TRBV7-6
cdr3_aa: CASSLARGRTDTQYF

j_call: TRBJ2-1
v_call: TRBV7-8
cdr3_aa: CASSLGEEQFF

j_call: TRBJ2-1
v_call: TRBV4-1
cdr3_aa: CASSQGGFEQFF

j_call: TRBJ1-6
v_call: TRBV10-3
cdr3_aa: CAIMGTGNSPLHF

j_call: TRBJ2-5
v_call: TRBV12-3/TRBV12-4
cdr3_aa: CASSLIGRETQYF

j_call: TRBJ2-3
v_call: TRBV25-1
cdr3_aa: CASKITGTQYF

j_call: TRBJ1-1
v_call: TRBV7-6
cdr3_aa: CASSLGRRDTEAFF

j_call: TRBJ1-2
v_call: TRBV19
cdr3_aa: CASRRQGANYGYTF

j_call: TRBJ1-2
v_call: TRBV7-9
cdr3_aa: CASSLAGGENYGYTF

j_call: TRBJ2-3
v_call: TRBV7-8
cdr3_aa: CASSKRVVDTQYF

j_call: TRBJ2-7
v_call: TRBV7-2
cdr3_aa: CASSTGPEGQGAEYF

j_call: TRBJ2-7
v_call: TRBV12-3/TRBV12-4
cdr3_aa: CASRTGGVSYEQYF

j_call: TRBJ2-1
v_call: TRBV7-2
cdr3_aa: CASSSGLAAGNEQFF

j_call: TRBJ2-5
v_call: TRBV11-2
cdr3_aa: CASSLGSSLSETQYF

j_call: TRBJ2-2
v_call: TRBV5-6
cdr3_aa: CASSVTSTGELFF

j_call: TRBJ1-3
v_call: TRBV2
cdr3_aa: CASSEVRGSGNTIYF

j_call: TRBJ1-1
v_call: TRBV7-8
cdr3_aa: CASSPLGGRGGTEAFF

j_call: TRBJ1-1
v_call: TRBV7-8
cdr3_aa: CASSLGVARNTEAFF

j_call: TRBJ2-5
v_call: TRBV20-1
cdr3_aa: CSAKEKETQYF

j_call: TRBJ2-3
v_call: TRBV12-3/TRBV12-4
cdr3_aa: CASSLGTSRFTQYF

j_call: TRBJ2-7
v_call: TRBV7-8
cdr3_aa: CASSFASGSSEQYF

j_call: TRBJ1-3
v_call: TRBV27
cdr3_aa: CASSLSQDGSGNTIYF

j_call: TRBJ1-6
v_call: TRBV7-9
cdr3_aa: CASSLDRAGSPLHF

j_call: TRBJ2-3
v_call: TRBV7-9
cdr3_aa: CASALGTSGRTDTQYF

j_call: TRBJ2-1
v_call: TRBV20-1
cdr3_aa: CSARAPPSSYNEQFF

j_call: TRBJ2-7
v_call: TRBV7-6
cdr3_aa: CASSSRPSGTGSYEQYF

j_call: TRBJ2-1
v_call: TRBV5-5
cdr3_aa: CASSPGAGTGGHEQFF